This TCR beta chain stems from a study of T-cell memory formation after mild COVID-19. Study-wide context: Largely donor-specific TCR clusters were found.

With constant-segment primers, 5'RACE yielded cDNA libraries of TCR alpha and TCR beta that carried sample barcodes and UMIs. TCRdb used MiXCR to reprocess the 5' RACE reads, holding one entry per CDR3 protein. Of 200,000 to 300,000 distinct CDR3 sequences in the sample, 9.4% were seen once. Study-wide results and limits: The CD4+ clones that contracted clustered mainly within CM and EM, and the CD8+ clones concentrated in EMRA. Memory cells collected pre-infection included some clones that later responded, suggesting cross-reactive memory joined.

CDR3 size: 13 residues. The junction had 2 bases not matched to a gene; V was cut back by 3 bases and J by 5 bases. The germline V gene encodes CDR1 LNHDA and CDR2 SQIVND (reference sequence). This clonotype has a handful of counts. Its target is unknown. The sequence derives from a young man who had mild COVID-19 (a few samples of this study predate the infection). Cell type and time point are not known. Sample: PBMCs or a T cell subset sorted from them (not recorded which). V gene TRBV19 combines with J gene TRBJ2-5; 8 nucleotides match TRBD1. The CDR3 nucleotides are TGTGCCAGTAGTATTCAGGGGGCGGAGACCCAGTACTTC. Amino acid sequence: CASSIQGAETQYF.